This TCR beta chain was documented in a study of cytotoxic CD8 clonotypes in ibrutinib-treated CLL. Looked up from germline, CDR1 is KGHSH and CDR2 is LQKENI. V lost 3 bases, J lost 5 bases, and 17 bases lay in between. The CDR3 length is 15 residues. TCRdb's table, derived via immunoSEQ multiplex PCR, lists solely in-frame clones and lacks some. Of approximately 45,000 clones listed, about 69% are singletons. The V and J genes are TRBV18 and TRBJ2-7; D could derive from TRBD1 or TRBD2 (5 bases each). The input for sequencing was PBMCs, taken after 24 months of ibrutinib treatment. The origin of this receptor is a human donor with chronic lymphocytic leukemia. CDR3 sequence (DNA): TGTGCCAGCTCACCGCAGGGACGGTCTGACCACGAGCAGTACTTC. Its protein is CASSPQGRSDHEQYF.